A selection of T cell receptor beta chains follows, all from one sample in a study of molecular identifiers for immune sequencing clone quantification. Via MiXCR, TCRdb re-called the PCR reads, giving one row per CDR3 protein. The data hold roughly 300,000 distinct CDR3 sequences, with roughly 24% observed a single time. Input material: naive CD8+ T cells from blood, with Jurkat cell RNA spiked in. These receptors came from a human donor in good health. Some libraries in this study had Jurkat cell RNA spiked in. CDR3s include the opening cysteine and the closing phenylalanine or tryptophan. D genes are given only for firm matches. The size entry is marked missing in some rows and otherwise reads once, few, many or a size class.

clone_size j_call v_call d_call cdr3_nt cdr3_aa
many TRBJ2-5 TRBV2 - TGTGCCAGCAGGACGGACTTAACCCACGAGACCCAGTACTTC CASRTDLTHETQYF
few TRBJ1-2 TRBV4-3 - TGCGCCAGCAGCCAAGATTTAACCACAAACTATGGCTACACCTTC CASSQDLTTNYGYTF
- TRBJ2-5 TRBV24-1 - TGTGCCACCACTACGCCAGAGAGACAGCTCCTTGGGGAGACCCAGTACTTC CATTTPERQLLGETQYF
many TRBJ2-2 TRBV12-3/TRBV12-4 - TGTGCCAGCAGTTTATCCCGGAACACCGGGGAGCTGTTTTTT CASSLSRNTGELFF
few TRBJ2-1 TRBV14 - TGTGCCAGCAGCCAAGATCATCTCGCGGACCCGAGAGTCTACAATGAGCAGTTCTTC CASSQDHLADPRVYNEQFF
- TRBJ2-3 TRBV9 TRBD2 TGTGCCACCCACCTACGGGGAGCCCCGTCGGGAGGGCCCAAAGATACGCAGTATTTT CATHLRGAPSGGPKDTQYF
- TRBJ2-1 TRBV6-4 - TGTGCCAGCGGTGATGCAGGACAGAATGCTGAGCAGTTCTTC CASGDAGQNAEQFF
- TRBJ2-5 TRBV27 - TGTGCCAGCAGTTCCGACAATAGCCTTAATAACCAAGAGACCCAGTACTTC CASSSDNSLNNQETQYF
few TRBJ2-5 TRBV28 TRBD1 TGTGCCAGCAGTCAACAGGGGGAGGAAGAGACCCAGTACTTC CASSQQGEEETQYF
many TRBJ1-2 TRBV12-3/TRBV12-4 - TGTGCCAGCAGCCAGGACCTTTCTCATGGCTACACCTTC CASSQDLSHGYTF
- TRBJ2-7 TRBV3-1 - TGTGCCAGCAGCCGTGGGCCCCCATACGAGCAGTACTTC CASSRGPPYEQYF
- TRBJ2-5 TRBV7-6 - TGTGCCAGCAGCTTTGTAGAGGACCAAGAGACCCAGTACTTC CASSFVEDQETQYF
many TRBJ2-3 TRBV30 - TGTGCCTGGAGTTTGGGAGATACGCAGTATTTT CAWSLGDTQYF
few TRBJ2-7 TRBV18 - TGTGCCAGCTCACCCGGGGATTCGGCCTACGAGCAGTACTTC CASSPGDSAYEQYF
- TRBJ2-1 TRBV6-2/TRBV6-3 - TGTGCCAGCAGTGGGCCCATGGGGCCCTCCTACAATGAGCAGTTCTTC CASSGPMGPSYNEQFF
few TRBJ2-2 TRBV20-1 - TGCAGTGCTAGAGATCCAGACGGGGAGCTGTTTTTT CSARDPDGELFF
- TRBJ1-5 TRBV2 - TGTGCCAGCAGGCCGATTCGATCGGGCAATCAGCCCCAGCATTTT CASRPIRSGNQPQHF
many TRBJ1-4 TRBV7-6 - TGTGCCAGCAGCAGACGGGTTGCAACTAATGAAAAACTGTTTTTT CASSRRVATNEKLFF
- TRBJ1-5 TRBV7-6 - TGTGCCAGCAGCTCCCATAGCAATCAGCCCCAGCATTTT CASSSHSNQPQHF
many TRBJ2-4 TRBV19 TRBD2 TGTGCCAGTAGTATGGAGATTAGCGGGATGGGCCTGGCCAAAAACATTCAGTACTTC CASSMEISGMGLAKNIQYF
few TRBJ1-5 TRBV7-9 - TGTGCCAGCAGCTTCAGCTCGGGGCCCCAGCATTTT CASSFSSGPQHF
few TRBJ1-1 TRBV5-1 - TGCGCCAGCACCCCTAGCTTGGGGACTGAAGCTTTCTTT CASTPSLGTEAFF
many TRBJ1-1 TRBV7-9 - TGTGCCACTGCGGGGGGGCTATTAACTGAAGCTTTCTTT CATAGGLLTEAFF
- TRBJ2-7 TRBV4-1 - TGCGCCAGCAGCCACAGACAGGTAGGGGGTGAGCAGTACTTC CASSHRQVGGEQYF
many TRBJ2-3 TRBV5-4 - TGTGCCAGCAGCTGGGGCGGTCTTCCAGATACGCAGTATTTT CASSWGGLPDTQYF
- TRBJ2-7 TRBV4-1 - TGCGCCAGCAGCCAAGAACTCGGGGGTACCTACGAGCGGTACTTC CASSQELGGTYERYF
many TRBJ1-1 TRBV2 - TGTGCCAGCAATAAACAGGGCTTTGTGACTGAAGCTTTCTTT CASNKQGFVTEAFF
- TRBJ2-7 TRBV27 TRBD2 TGTGCCAGCAGTAGAATAGCGGGAGTAGGCCCCTACGAGCAGTACTTC CASSRIAGVGPYEQYF
many TRBJ1-4 TRBV27 - TGTGCCACAGGATCGGGAGGTGAAAAACTGTTTTTT CATGSGGEKLFF
few TRBJ2-5 TRBV7-9 - TGTGCCAGCAGCTTAGGGCCGATGGAGCACCAAGAGACCCAGTACTTC CASSLGPMEHQETQYF
- TRBJ1-2 TRBV29-1 TRBD1 TGCAGCGTGCCGACAGGGGGCGCCCCGGACTATGGCTACACCTTC CSVPTGGAPDYGYTF
many TRBJ2-5 TRBV19 TRBD1 TGTGCCATACGCGGGACAGGGGAAGAGACCCAGTACTTC CAIRGTGEETQYF
- TRBJ1-1 TRBV13 - TGTGCCAGCAGCTTTTTCACACTAACATTGGACACTGAAGCTTTCTTT CASSFFTLTLDTEAFF
few TRBJ2-7 TRBV6-5 TRBD1 TGTGCCAGCAGTTACCAGGGTCAGGGGGACTACGAGCAGTACTTC CASSYQGQGDYEQYF
many TRBJ1-1 TRBV2 - TGTGCCAGCGGACGGCCGGGAACTGAAGCTTTCTTT CASGRPGTEAFF
few TRBJ2-1 TRBV11-2 - TGTGCCAGCAGCGTAGAGGCAGGGGGGTACAATGAGCAGTTCTTC CASSVEAGGYNEQFF
few TRBJ1-3 TRBV30 - TGTGCCTGGAGTGTACTAACGATGGTCTCTGGAAACACCATATATTTT CAWSVLTMVSGNTIYF
few TRBJ2-7 TRBV14 - TGTGCCAGCAGCCAAGCCGGGGTGAGCTCCTACGAGCAGTACTTC CASSQAGVSSYEQYF
many TRBJ2-2 TRBV9 TRBD2 TGTGCCAGCAGCGTTCGACCGGGACTAGCGGGAGAAACCGGGGAGCTGTTTTTT CASSVRPGLAGETGELFF
few TRBJ1-4 TRBV6-1 - TGTGCCAGCAAGGAAGGGGGGGATTATGAAAAACTGTTTTTT CASKEGGDYEKLFF
few TRBJ2-3 TRBV7-9 - TGTGCCAGCAGCTTATCCCTAGACGCAGATACGCAGTATTTT CASSLSLDADTQYF
- TRBJ1-3 TRBV20-1 - TGCAGCGCTCCTCACAGGGGAAACACCATATATTTT CSAPHRGNTIYF
many TRBJ2-7 TRBV7-9 - TGTGCCAGCAGCCTCCCGGGGGACGAGCAGTACTTC CASSLPGDEQYF
- TRBJ2-7 TRBV7-9 - TGTGCCAGCAGCCCAAAGGACACCGAGAGCTCCTACGGGCAGTACTTC CASSPKDTESSYGQYF
many TRBJ2-1 TRBV15 - TGTGCCACTCGCCAATCGGGGACCTACAATGAGCAGTTCTTC CATRQSGTYNEQFF
few TRBJ1-1 TRBV9 TRBD1 TGTGCCAGCAGCGTAGCTTCAGGGGGAGGTGGCACTGAAGCTTTCTTT CASSVASGGGGTEAFF
- TRBJ2-4 TRBV3-1 TRBD1 TGTGCCAGCAGTAGGCCGGGACAGGAAAACATTCAGTACTTC CASSRPGQENIQYF
few TRBJ2-7 TRBV19 - TGTGCCAGTAGTACTCGGACTTCGGACGAGCAGTACTTC CASSTRTSDEQYF
few TRBJ1-3 TRBV6-6 - TGTGCCAGCAGTTACATGGGAGTCTCTGGAAACACCATATATTTT CASSYMGVSGNTIYF
few TRBJ2-5 TRBV7-6 TRBD2 TGTGCCAGCAGCCCAATAGCGGGAGGGCCGGATGAGACCCAGTACTTC CASSPIAGGPDETQYF
many TRBJ2-1 TRBV4-3 TRBD1 TGCGCCAGCAGCCAAGAGGGACAGGGCTACAATGAGCAGTTCTTC CASSQEGQGYNEQFF
many TRBJ2-3 TRBV7-9 TRBD1 TGTGCCAGCAGCAACGACAGGGAGCCAGATACGCAGTATTTT CASSNDREPDTQYF